This T cell receptor beta chain was documented in a study of shared clonotypes between healthy human individuals. Study details: There were three CD4 naive, three CD4 memory, two CD8 naive and one CD8 memory plates per donor.

Trimming took 4 bases from V and 4 from J; bases not matched to a gene: 14. The CDR3 covers 17 residues. Per the germline V gene, CDR1 is SGHNT and CDR2 is YENEEA. The authors divided CD4+ cells into CD45RA+ naive and CD45RA-negative memory subsets. Sequencing was performed with immunoSEQ multiplex PCR; in TCRdb, only in-frame clones are kept and a portion is missing. The repertoire has a few million clones, 85% to 95% of them found once; the top ten carry 0.35% to 0.5%. In the case of this clone: Its specificity is not known.

The study, taken as a whole, reports: Sharing of clonotypes among donors was expected to vary with sequencing depth. Across several donors, naive CD4 shared roughly 5%, naive CD8 over 3%, memory CD4 approximately 2.5%, memory CD8 more than 0.35%.

The V gene is TRBV11-3, the J gene TRBJ2-3; 7 bases are shared with TRBD2. This TCR derives from a man younger than 35 in good health. Some clones in this sample may be carry-over from other donors' samples. Sequencing was performed on naive CD4+ T cells from PBMCs. Subset of the sample: CD45RA+ positively selected. The CDR3 protein is CASSSSVPGRVADTQYF. The CDR3 DNA sequence: TGTGCCAGCAGCTCCAGTGTGCCAGGGAGGGTCGCAGATACGCAGTATTTT.